Below are 4 T cell receptor beta chains sequenced from a single sample in a study of T cell responses to AZD1222 COVID-19 vaccine. Some clones are missing from TCRdb's copy, which holds only in-frame ones; the method was immunoSEQ multiplex PCR. The sample consists of some 150,000 clones, 85% to 95% of them appearing once. Specimen: peripheral blood, collected on day 0 of AZD1222 vaccination. These receptors came from an adult in good health.

V usage is TRBV7-8 and J usage is TRBJ1-2; D might be TRBD1 (5 bases). Trimming stripped 0 bases from V and 6 bases from J, with 8 bases between. Germline values: CDR1 SGHVS, CDR2 FQNEAQ. This CDR3 has 13 residues. This CDR3 is CASSLAPGNGYTF. As DNA, the CDR3 is TGTGCCAGCAGCTTAGCCCCAGGGAATGGCTACACCTTC. Full variable domain (missing parts from reference TRBV7-8 and TRBJ1-2): GAGVSQSPRYKVAKRGQDVALRCDPISGHVSLFWYQQALGQGPEFLTYFQNEAQLDKSGLPSDRFFAERPEGSVSTLKIQRTQQEDSAVYLCASSLAPGNGYTFGSGTRLTVV.

This chain joins TRBV4-1 and TRBJ2-5; no clear D. The V gene's germline CDR1 is MGHRA and CDR2 YSYEKL. CDR3 length equals 12 residues. Trimming pared 4 bases from V and 2 bases from J, leaving 5 bases between. The CDR3 sequence: CASSPEQETQYF. DNA for the CDR3: TGCGCCAGCAGCCCAGAGCAAGAGACCCAGTACTTC.

The J gene is TRBJ2-1, the V gene TRBV9; D is unclear. Germline values: CDR1 SGDLS, CDR2 YYNGEE. The CDR3 runs 15 residues. With 0 bases removed from V and 0 bases from J, the gap between germline ends came to 7 bases. In DNA form, the CDR3 reads TGTGCCAGCAGCGTAGCGCGTAGCTCCTACAATGAGCAGTTCTTC. Translated, it gives CASSVARSSYNEQFF.

CDR3 in amino acids: CASSGSGIGTYEQYF. The CDR3 bases are TGTGCCAGCAGCGGTAGCGGGATAGGCACCTACGAGCAGTACTTC. The chain employs TRBV7-2 and TRBJ2-7; TRBD2 agrees at 8 bases. With V trimmed by 5 bases and J by 2 bases, 8 bases remained unmatched. Germline CDR1 SGHTA, CDR2 FQGNSA. The CDR3 is 15 amino acids.